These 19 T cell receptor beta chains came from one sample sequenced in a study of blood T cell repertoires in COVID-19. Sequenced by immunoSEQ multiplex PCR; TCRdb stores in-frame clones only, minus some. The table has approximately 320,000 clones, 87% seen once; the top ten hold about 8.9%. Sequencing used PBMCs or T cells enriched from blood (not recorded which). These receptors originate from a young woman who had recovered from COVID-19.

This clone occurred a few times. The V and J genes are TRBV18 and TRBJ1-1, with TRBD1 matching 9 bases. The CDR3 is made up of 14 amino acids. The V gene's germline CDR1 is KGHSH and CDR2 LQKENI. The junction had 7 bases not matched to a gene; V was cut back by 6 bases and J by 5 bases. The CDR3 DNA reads TGTGCCAGCTCGACTGACAGGGGGGGGACTGAAGCTTTCTTT. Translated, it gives CASSTDRGGTEAFF.

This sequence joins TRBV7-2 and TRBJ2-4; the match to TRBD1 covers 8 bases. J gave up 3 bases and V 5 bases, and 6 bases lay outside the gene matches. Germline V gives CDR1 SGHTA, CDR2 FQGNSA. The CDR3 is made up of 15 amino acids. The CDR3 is CASSQTGQGKNIQYF. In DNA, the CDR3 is TGTGCCAGCAGCCAGACTGGACAGGGCAAAAACATTCAGTACTTC.

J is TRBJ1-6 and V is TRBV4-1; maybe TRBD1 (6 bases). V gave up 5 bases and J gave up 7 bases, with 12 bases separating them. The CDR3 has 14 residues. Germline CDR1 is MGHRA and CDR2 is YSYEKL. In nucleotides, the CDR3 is TGCGCCAGCAGCAACCGGGACATCAATTCACCCCTCCACTTT. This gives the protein CASSNRDINSPLHF.

The CDR3 sequence is CASSASGASTDTQYF. CDR3 coding DNA: TGTGCCAGCAGCGCCAGCGGGGCCAGCACAGATACGCAGTATTTT. The gene calls are TRBV7-9 and TRBJ2-3, with 7 bases lining up with TRBD2. V was clipped by 5 bases and J by 0 bases; unmatched bases: 5. Germline CDR1 is SEHNR and CDR2 is FQNEAQ (reference sequence). This CDR3 is built from 15 residues.

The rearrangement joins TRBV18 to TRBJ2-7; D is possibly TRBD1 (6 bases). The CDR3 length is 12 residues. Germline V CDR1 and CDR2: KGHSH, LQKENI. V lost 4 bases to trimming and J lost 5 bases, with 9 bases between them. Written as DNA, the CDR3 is TGTGCCAGCTCACGGGGGCTCGACGAGCAGTACTTC. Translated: CASSRGLDEQYF.

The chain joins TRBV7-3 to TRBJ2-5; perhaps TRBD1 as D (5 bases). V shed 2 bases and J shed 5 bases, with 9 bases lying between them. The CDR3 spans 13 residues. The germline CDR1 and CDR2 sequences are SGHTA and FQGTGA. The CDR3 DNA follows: TGTGCCAGCAGCTTAGCCTCAGGGGAGACCCAGTACTTC. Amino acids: CASSLASGETQYF. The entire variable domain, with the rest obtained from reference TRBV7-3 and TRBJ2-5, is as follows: GAGVSQTPSNKVTEKGKYVELRCDPISGHTALYWYRQSLGQGPEFLIYFQGTGAADDSGLPNDRFFAVRPEGSVSTLKIQRTERGDSAVYLCASSLASGETQYFGPGTRLLVL.

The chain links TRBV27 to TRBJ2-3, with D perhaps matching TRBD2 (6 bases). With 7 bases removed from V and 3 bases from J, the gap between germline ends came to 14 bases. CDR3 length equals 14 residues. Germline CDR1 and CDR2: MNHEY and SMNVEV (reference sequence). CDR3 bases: TGTGCCAGCACCCCACTCGGGGGTACAGATACGCAGTATTTT. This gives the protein CASTPLGGTDTQYF.

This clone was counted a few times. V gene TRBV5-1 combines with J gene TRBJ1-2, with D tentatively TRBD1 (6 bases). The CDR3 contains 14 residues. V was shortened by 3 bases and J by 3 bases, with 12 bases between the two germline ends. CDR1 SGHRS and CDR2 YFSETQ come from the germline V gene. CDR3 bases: TGCGCCAGCAGCTCTGGACAGAGACACTATGGCTACACCTTC. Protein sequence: CASSSGQRHYGYTF.

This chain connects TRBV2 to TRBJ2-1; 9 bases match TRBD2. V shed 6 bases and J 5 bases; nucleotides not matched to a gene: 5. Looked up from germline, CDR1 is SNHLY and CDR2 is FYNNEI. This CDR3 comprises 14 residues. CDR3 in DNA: TGTGCCAGCAGAGGACTAGCGAGGAACAATGAGCAGTTCTTC. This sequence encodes CASRGLARNNEQFF.

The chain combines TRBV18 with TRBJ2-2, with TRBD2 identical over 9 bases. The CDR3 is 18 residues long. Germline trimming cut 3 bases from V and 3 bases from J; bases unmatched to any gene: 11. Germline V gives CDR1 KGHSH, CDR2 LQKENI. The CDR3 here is CASSPTIAGEWDTGELFF. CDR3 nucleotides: TGTGCCAGCTCACCGACAATAGCGGGGGAGTGGGACACCGGGGAGCTGTTTTTT.

The CDR3 DNA reads TGTGCCACCAAAGCAGGAAAAGGAAGTTTCTACGAGCAGTACTTC. Residues: CATKAGKGSFYEQYF. The chain recombines TRBV15 with TRBJ2-7; the D is unclear. V was trimmed by 7 bases and J by 3 bases, leaving 19 bases between them. Germline-derived CDR1 and CDR2 are LNHNV and YYDKDF (reference sequence). The CDR3 extends over 15 amino acids.

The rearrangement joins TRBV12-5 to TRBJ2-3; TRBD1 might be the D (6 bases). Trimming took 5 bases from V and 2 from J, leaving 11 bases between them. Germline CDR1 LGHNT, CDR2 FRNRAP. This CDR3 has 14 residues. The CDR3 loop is CASGLGQTTDTQYF. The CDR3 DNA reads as TGTGCTAGTGGTCTCGGACAGACCACAGATACGCAGTATTTT.

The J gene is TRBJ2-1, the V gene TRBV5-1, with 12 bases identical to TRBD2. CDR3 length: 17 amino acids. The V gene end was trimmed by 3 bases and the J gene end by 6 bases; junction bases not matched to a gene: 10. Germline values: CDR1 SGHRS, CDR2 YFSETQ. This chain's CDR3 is CASSSSSGGALINEQFF. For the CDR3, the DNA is TGCGCCAGCAGCTCCTCTAGCGGGGGGGCGTTAATCAATGAGCAGTTCTTC.

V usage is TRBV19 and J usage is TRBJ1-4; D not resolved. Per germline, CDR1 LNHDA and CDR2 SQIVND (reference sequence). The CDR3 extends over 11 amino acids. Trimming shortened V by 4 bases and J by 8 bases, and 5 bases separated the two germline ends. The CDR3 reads CASSTEEKLFF. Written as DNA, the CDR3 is TGTGCCAGTAGTACGGAGGAAAAACTGTTTTTT.

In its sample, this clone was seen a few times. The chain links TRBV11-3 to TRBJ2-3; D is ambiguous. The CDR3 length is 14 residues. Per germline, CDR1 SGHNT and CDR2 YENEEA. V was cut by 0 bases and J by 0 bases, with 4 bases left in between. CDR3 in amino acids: CASSLDGSTDTQYF. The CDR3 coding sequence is TGTGCCAGCAGCTTAGACGGTAGCACAGATACGCAGTATTTT.

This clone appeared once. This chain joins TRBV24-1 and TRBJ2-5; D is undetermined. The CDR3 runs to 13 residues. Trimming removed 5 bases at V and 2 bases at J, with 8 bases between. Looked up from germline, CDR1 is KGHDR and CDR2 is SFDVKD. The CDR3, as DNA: TGTGCCACCAGTGCCGGAGAACAAGAGACCCAGTACTTC. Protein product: CATSAGEQETQYF.

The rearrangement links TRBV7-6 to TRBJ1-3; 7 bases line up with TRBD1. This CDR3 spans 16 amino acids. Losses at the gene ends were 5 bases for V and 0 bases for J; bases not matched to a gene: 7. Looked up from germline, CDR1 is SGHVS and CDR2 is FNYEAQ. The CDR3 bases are TGTGCCAGCAGCACGGGGACAGAAGACTCTGGAAACACCATATATTTT. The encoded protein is CASSTGTEDSGNTIYF.

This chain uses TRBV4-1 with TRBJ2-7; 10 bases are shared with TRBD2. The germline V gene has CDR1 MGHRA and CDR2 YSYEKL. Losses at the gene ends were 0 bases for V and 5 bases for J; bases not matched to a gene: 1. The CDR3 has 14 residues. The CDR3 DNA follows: TGCGCCAGCAGCCAAGAACTAGCGGGGAACGAGCAGTACTTC. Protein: CASSQELAGNEQYF.

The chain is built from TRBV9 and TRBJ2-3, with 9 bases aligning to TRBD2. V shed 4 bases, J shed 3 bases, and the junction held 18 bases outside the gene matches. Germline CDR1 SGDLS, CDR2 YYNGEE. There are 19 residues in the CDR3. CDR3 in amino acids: CASSSKSGLAHTSTDTQYF. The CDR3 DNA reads TGTGCCAGCAGCTCAAAAAGTGGACTAGCGCACACATCGACAGATACGCAGTATTTT.